This is a list of T cell receptor beta chains from one sample in a study of chemoradiotherapy in HPV16-positive cancers. Generated by immunoSEQ multiplex PCR, the TCRdb table keeps only in-frame clones and is missing some. The sample records fewer than 40,000 clones, around 93% being singletons. Sequencing used blood, obtained from a patient who underwent chemoradiotherapy. These receptors were taken from a human donor with HPV-associated anogenital cancer. Each CDR3 is given with its conserved first and last residue. The D gene is left open where the match is weak. The size of a clone is reported for some rows only, either as once, few or many, or as a class for expanded clones.

clone_size: .; v_call: TRBV30; j_call: TRBJ2-3; d_call: .; cdr3_aa: CAWSEGSKSTDTQYF; cdr3_nt: TGTGCCTGGAGTGAGGGAAGTAAATCCACAGATACGCAGTATTTT
clone_size: .; v_call: TRBV13; j_call: TRBJ1-4; d_call: .; cdr3_aa: CASSPTGATNEKLFF; cdr3_nt: TGTGCCAGCAGCCCGACAGGTGCAACTAATGAAAAACTGTTTTTT
clone_size: .; v_call: TRBV2; j_call: TRBJ2-3; d_call: TRBD2; cdr3_aa: CASSEYRLAGVVTDTQYF; cdr3_nt: TGTGCCAGCAGTGAATACCGATTAGCGGGGGTGGTTACAGATACGCAGTATTTT
clone_size: once; v_call: TRBV5-6; j_call: TRBJ2-7; d_call: TRBD2; cdr3_aa: CASSLKVGGSVPYEQYF; cdr3_nt: TGTGCCAGCAGCTTGAAGGTCGGGGGGTCGGTCCCCTACGAGCAGTACTTC
clone_size: .; v_call: TRBV11-2; j_call: TRBJ2-7; d_call: TRBD1; cdr3_aa: CASSLDRRQGSYEQYF; cdr3_nt: TGTGCCAGCAGCTTAGATCGGAGACAGGGGTCCTACGAGCAGTACTTC
clone_size: .; v_call: TRBV9; j_call: TRBJ2-7; d_call: TRBD2; cdr3_aa: CASSVEPYSGGDSYEQYF; cdr3_nt: TGTGCCAGCAGCGTAGAACCCTATAGCGGGGGGGATTCCTACGAGCAGTACTTC
clone_size: .; v_call: TRBV15; j_call: TRBJ2-7; d_call: .; cdr3_aa: CATSRDSGSYEQYF; cdr3_nt: TGTGCCACCAGCAGAGATAGCGGCTCCTACGAGCAGTACTTC
clone_size: .; v_call: TRBV19; j_call: TRBJ2-3; d_call: .; cdr3_aa: CATSSDSGSTDTQYF; cdr3_nt: TGTGCCACTTCTTCGGACTCTGGGAGCACAGATACGCAGTATTTT
clone_size: .; v_call: TRBV2; j_call: TRBJ1-1; d_call: .; cdr3_aa: CASSEKWLGAATEAFF; cdr3_nt: TGTGCCAGCAGTGAAAAGTGGTTAGGGGCGGCCACTGAAGCTTTCTTT
clone_size: .; v_call: TRBV27; j_call: TRBJ1-1; d_call: .; cdr3_aa: CASSLSLANTEAFF; cdr3_nt: TGTGCCAGCAGTTTGTCTCTGGCTAACACTGAAGCTTTCTTT
clone_size: once; v_call: TRBV11-2; j_call: TRBJ2-7; d_call: TRBD2; cdr3_aa: CASSLSSGSRLWEQYF; cdr3_nt: TGTGCCAGCAGCCTCTCTAGCGGCAGTAGGTTGTGGGAGCAGTACTTC
clone_size: .; v_call: TRBV10-3; j_call: TRBJ1-2; d_call: .; cdr3_aa: CAISDSGVNYGYTF; cdr3_nt: TGTGCCATCAGTGACTCAGGGGTTAACTATGGCTACACCTTC
clone_size: medium-sized; v_call: TRBV18; j_call: TRBJ2-7; d_call: .; cdr3_aa: CASSPAGYFYEQYF; cdr3_nt: TGTGCCAGCTCACCAGCCGGGTATTTCTACGAGCAGTACTTC
clone_size: .; v_call: TRBV11-3; j_call: TRBJ1-1; d_call: .; cdr3_aa: CASSLALGTEAFF; cdr3_nt: TGTGCCAGCAGCTTAGCGCTAGGCACTGAAGCTTTCTTT
clone_size: .; v_call: TRBV4-3; j_call: TRBJ2-7; d_call: .; cdr3_aa: CASSQEGGTRLNEQYF; cdr3_nt: TGCGCCAGCAGCCAAGAAGGCGGGACGAGGTTGAACGAGCAGTACTTC
clone_size: .; v_call: TRBV19; j_call: TRBJ2-5; d_call: .; cdr3_aa: CASSLQETQYF; cdr3_nt: TGTGCCAGTAGCTTACAAGAGACCCAGTACTTC
clone_size: .; v_call: TRBV19; j_call: TRBJ1-5; d_call: .; cdr3_aa: CASTQGMGQPQHF; cdr3_nt: TGTGCCAGTACGCAGGGTATGGGACAGCCCCAGCATTTT
clone_size: .; v_call: TRBV6-1; j_call: TRBJ2-2; d_call: .; cdr3_aa: CASSLDSGPTGELFF; cdr3_nt: TGTGCCAGCAGCCTGGACAGCGGGCCCACCGGGGAGCTGTTTTTT
clone_size: .; v_call: TRBV10-1; j_call: TRBJ2-4; d_call: TRBD1; cdr3_aa: CATTGFGNIQYF; cdr3_nt: TGCGCCACGACAGGGTTCGGAAACATTCAGTACTTC
clone_size: .; v_call: TRBV7-2; j_call: TRBJ1-5; d_call: .; cdr3_aa: CASSSQQSGSQPQHF; cdr3_nt: TGTGCCAGCAGCTCCCAGCAGTCGGGGTCTCAGCCCCAGCATTTT
clone_size: .; v_call: TRBV6-5; j_call: TRBJ1-2; d_call: .; cdr3_aa: CASSYLYDSYGYTF; cdr3_nt: TGTGCCAGCAGTTACTTGTATGACAGTTATGGCTACACCTTC
clone_size: once; v_call: TRBV7-2; j_call: TRBJ2-5; d_call: .; cdr3_aa: CASSFGGRQETQYF; cdr3_nt: TGTGCCAGCAGCTTTGGGGGGCGCCAAGAGACCCAGTACTTC